This paragraph reports one T cell receptor beta chain. These data are taken from a study of blood T cell repertoires in COVID-19. TCRdb's table, derived via immunoSEQ multiplex PCR, lists solely in-frame clones and lacks some. The sample shows 250,000 or so clones, around 84% of them seen only once. The CDR3 extends over 15 amino acids. In germline, CDR1 is SGHKS, CDR2 YYEKEE (reference sequence). V was clipped by 0 bases and J by 1 base, with 5 bases between them. The source material was peripheral blood. This chain joins TRBV5-5 and TRBJ2-6, with a tentative D call TRBD2 (5 bases). The sequence was obtained from a middle-aged woman who had recovered from COVID-19. CDR3 sequence reads: CASSLAGSGANVLTF. The CDR3 nucleotides are TGTGCCAGCAGCTTGGCGGGGTCTGGGGCCAACGTCCTGACTTTC.